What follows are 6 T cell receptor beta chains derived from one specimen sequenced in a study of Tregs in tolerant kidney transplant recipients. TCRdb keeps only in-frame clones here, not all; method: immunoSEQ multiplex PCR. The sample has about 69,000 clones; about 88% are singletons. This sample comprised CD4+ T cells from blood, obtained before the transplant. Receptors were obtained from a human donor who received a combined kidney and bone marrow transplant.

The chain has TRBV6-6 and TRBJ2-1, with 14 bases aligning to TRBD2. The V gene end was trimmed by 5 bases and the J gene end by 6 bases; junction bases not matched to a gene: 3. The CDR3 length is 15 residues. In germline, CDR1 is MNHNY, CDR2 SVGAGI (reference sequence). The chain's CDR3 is CASSKGTSGSNEQFF. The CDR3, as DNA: TGTGCCAGCAGTAAAGGGACTAGCGGGAGCAATGAGCAGTTCTTC.

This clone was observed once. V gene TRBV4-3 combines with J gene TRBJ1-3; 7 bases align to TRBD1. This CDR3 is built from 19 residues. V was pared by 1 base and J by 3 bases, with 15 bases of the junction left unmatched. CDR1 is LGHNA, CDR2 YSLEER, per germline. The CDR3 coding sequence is TGCGCCAGCAGCCAAGGAGGGGGACAGCTCGTTCCGGGTGGAAACACCATATATTTT. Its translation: CASSQGGGQLVPGGNTIYF.

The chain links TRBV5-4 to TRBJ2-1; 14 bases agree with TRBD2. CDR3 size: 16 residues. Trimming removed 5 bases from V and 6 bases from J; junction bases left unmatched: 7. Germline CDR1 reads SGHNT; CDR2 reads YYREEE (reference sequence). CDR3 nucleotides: TGTGCCAGCAGGTCCGGGACTAGCGGGAGATCCAATGAGCAGTTCTTC. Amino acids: CASRSGTSGRSNEQFF.

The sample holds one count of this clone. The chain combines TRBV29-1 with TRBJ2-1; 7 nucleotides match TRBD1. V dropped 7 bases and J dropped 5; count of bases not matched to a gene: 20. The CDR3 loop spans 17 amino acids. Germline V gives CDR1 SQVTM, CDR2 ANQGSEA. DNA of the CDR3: TGCAGCGCTCTCCCCGGACAGGTCCCACGACCAAACAATGAGCAGTTCTTC. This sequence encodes CSALPGQVPRPNNEQFF.

The CDR3 DNA reads TGTGCCAGCAGCTTAGAGCGGGATCAGCCCCAGCATTTT. Amino acid sequence: CASSLERDQPQHF. The chain couples TRBV7-3 to TRBJ1-5; unclear D gene. Trimming left V 2 bases short and J 5 bases short, with 7 bases between. The germline V gene has CDR1 SGHTA and CDR2 FQGTGA. The CDR3 has 13 residues.

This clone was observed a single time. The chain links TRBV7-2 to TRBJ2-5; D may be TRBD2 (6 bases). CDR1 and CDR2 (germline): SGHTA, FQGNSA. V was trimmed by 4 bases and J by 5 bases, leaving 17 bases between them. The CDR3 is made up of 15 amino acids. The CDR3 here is CASSSYRRERETQYF. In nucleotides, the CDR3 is TGTGCCAGCAGCTCGTATCGACGGGAGAGGGAGACCCAGTACTTC.